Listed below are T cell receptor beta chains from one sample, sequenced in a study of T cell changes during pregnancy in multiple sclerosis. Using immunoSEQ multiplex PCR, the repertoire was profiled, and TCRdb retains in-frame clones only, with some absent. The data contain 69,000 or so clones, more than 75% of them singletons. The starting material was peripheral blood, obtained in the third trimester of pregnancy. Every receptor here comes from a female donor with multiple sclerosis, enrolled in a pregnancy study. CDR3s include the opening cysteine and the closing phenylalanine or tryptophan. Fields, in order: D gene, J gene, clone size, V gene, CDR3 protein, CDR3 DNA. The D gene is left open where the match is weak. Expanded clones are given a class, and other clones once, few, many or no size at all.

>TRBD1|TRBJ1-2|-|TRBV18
CASSPYGTAQGGYGYTF
TGTGCCAGCTCACCATACGGGACAGCCCAAGGAGGCTATGGCTACACCTTC
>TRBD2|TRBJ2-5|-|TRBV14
CASSPQRGRYQETQYF
TGTGCCAGCAGCCCACAGCGGGGGAGGTACCAAGAGACCCAGTACTTC
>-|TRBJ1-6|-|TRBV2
CASVPSGNSPLHF
TGTGCCAGCGTTCCCTCAGGGAATTCACCCCTCCACTTT
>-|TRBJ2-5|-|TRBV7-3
CASSLNPTGLGETQYF
TGTGCCAGCAGCTTAAATCCCACAGGGCTCGGAGAGACCCAGTACTTC
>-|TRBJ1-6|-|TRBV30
CAWSVLTGDSPLHF
TGTGCCTGGAGTGTACTTACCGGTGATTCACCCCTCCACTTT
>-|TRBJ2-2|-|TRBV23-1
CASSSRDSHTGELFF
TGCGCCAGCAGTTCCCGGGACTCCCACACCGGGGAGCTGTTTTTT
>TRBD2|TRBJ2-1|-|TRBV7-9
CASSLVRLLARSNEQFF
TGTGCCAGCAGCTTAGTGAGGTTACTAGCGCGGTCGAATGAGCAGTTCTTC
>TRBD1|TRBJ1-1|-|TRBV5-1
CASSPGQGGTEAFF
TGCGCCAGCAGCCCCGGACAGGGAGGAACTGAAGCTTTCTTT
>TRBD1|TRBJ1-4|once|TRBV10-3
CAISRTGNNEKLFF
TGTGCCATCAGCCGGACAGGGAACAATGAAAAACTGTTTTTT
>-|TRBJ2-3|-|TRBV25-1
CACGGVSDTQYF
TGTGCCTGTGGCGGGGTCTCAGATACGCAGTATTTT
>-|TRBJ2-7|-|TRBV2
CASSSHVTKQYF
TGTGCCAGCAGTTCACACGTCACGAAGCAGTACTTC
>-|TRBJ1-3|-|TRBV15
CATSRDQGYRNTIYF
TGTGCCACCAGCAGAGATCAGGGCTATCGAAACACCATATATTTT
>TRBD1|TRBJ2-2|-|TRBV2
CASSADRANTGELFF
TGTGCCAGCAGTGCGGACAGGGCGAACACCGGGGAGCTGTTTTTT
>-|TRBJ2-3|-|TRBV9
CASSIWGTSRTDTQYF
TGTGCCAGCTCCATCTGGGGGACATCTCGCACAGATACGCAGTATTTT
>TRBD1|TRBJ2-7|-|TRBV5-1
CASSLGQDLYEQYF
TGCGCCAGCAGCTTAGGACAGGACCTTTACGAGCAGTACTTC
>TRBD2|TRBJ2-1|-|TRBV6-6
CASRPSRDYAYNEQFF
TGTGCCAGCAGACCCAGCCGGGACTACGCCTACAATGAGCAGTTCTTC
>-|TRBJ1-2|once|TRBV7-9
CASSLGAGNGYTF
TGTGCCAGCAGCTTAGGAGCCGGGAATGGCTACACCTTC
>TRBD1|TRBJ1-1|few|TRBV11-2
CASSLTGAEAFF
TGTGCCAGCAGCTTAACAGGGGCTGAAGCTTTCTTT
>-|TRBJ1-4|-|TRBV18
CASSPAADNEKLFF
TGTGCCAGCTCACCGGCGGCGGATAATGAAAAACTGTTTTTT
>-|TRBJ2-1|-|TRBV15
CATSIPRQGPGDEQFF
TGTGCCACCAGCATCCCCCGCCAGGGCCCAGGGGATGAGCAGTTCTTC
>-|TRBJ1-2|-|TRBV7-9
CASSPPGGGYGYTF
TGTGCCAGCAGCCCTCCGGGGGGTGGCTATGGCTACACCTTC
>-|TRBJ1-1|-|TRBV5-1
CASSLEGWDTEAFF
TGCGCCAGCAGCTTGGAGGGGTGGGACACTGAAGCTTTCTTT
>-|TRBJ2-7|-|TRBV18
CASSPRENEQYF
TGTGCCAGCTCACCACGGGAGAACGAGCAGTACTTC
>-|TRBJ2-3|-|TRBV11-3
CASSLGQPWGERLQDTQYF
TGTGCCAGCAGCCTGGGACAGCCCTGGGGGGAGAGGTTGCAGGATACGCAGTATTTT
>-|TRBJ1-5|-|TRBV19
CASSIVGGLRQPQHF
TGTGCCAGTAGTATAGTAGGGGGTCTGAGGCAGCCCCAGCATTTT
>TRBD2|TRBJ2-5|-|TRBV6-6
CADIREELALKETQYF
TGTGCCGATATTCGGGAGGAACTAGCCCTAAAAGAGACCCAGTACTTC
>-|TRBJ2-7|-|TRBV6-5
CASRTDGLSSYEQYF
TGTGCCAGCAGAACTGACGGACTGAGCTCCTACGAGCAGTACTTC
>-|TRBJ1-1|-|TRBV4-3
CASSLNQYTEAFF
TGCGCCAGCAGCTTAAATCAGTACACTGAAGCTTTCTTT
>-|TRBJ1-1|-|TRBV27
CASSRTLNTEAFF
TGTGCCAGCAGCAGGACTCTGAACACTGAAGCTTTCTTT
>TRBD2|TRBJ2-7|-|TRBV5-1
CASSAGGGLTYEQYF
TGCGCCAGCAGCGCGGGGGGAGGGCTCACCTACGAGCAGTACTTC
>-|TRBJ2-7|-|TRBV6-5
CASSYGQGTPYEQYF
TGTGCCAGCAGTTACGGTCAGGGGACCCCCTACGAGCAGTATTTC
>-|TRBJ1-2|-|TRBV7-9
CASSQGRGYYGYTF
TGTGCCAGCAGCCAAGGCAGGGGTTACTATGGCTACACCTTC
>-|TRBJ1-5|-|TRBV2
CASSEGQTSNQPQHF
TGTGCCAGCAGTGAAGGGCAGACAAGCAATCAGCCCCAGCATTTT
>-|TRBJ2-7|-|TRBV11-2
CASSPMGTGAYEQYF
TGTGCCAGCAGCCCTATGGGGACGGGAGCCTACGAGCAGTACTTC
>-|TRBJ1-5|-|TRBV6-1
CASSPYTEPQHF
TGTGCCAGCAGTCCGTACACCGAGCCCCAGCATTTT
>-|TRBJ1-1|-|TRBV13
CASSLVPGEAFF
TGTGCCAGCAGCTTAGTCCCGGGGGAAGCTTTCTTT
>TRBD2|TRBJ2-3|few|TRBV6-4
CASSPSGGAADTQYF
TGTGCCAGCAGCCCTAGCGGGGGGGCCGCAGATACGCAGTATTTT
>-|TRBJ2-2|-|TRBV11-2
CASSLPISNTGELFF
TGTGCCAGCAGCTTACCTATTTCGAACACCGGGGAGCTGTTTTTT
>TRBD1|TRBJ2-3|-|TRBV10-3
CAISSGTGLIDTQYF
TGTGCCATCAGTTCCGGGACAGGGCTGATAGATACGCAGTATTTT
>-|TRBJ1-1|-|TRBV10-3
CAISGGLIRIRGTEAFF
TGTGCCATCAGTGGGGGGCTAATACGGATTCGCGGCACTGAAGCTTTCTTT
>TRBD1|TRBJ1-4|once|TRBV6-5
CASSYGGTGLEGLFF
TGTGCCAGCAGTTACGGCGGGACAGGGCTCGAAGGACTGTTTTTT
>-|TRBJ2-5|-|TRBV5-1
CASSLAEGETQYF
TGCGCCAGCAGCTTGGCCGAGGGTGAGACCCAGTACTTC
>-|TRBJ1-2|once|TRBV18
CASSPPTSEGNDGYTF
TGTGCCAGCTCGCCTCCCACCTCAGAGGGTAATGATGGCTACACCTTC
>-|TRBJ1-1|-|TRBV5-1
CASSLYYRETEAFF
TGCGCCAGCAGCTTATACTACCGAGAGACTGAAGCTTTCTTT
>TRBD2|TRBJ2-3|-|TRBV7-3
CASSKWASGATSTDTQYF
TGTGCCAGCAGCAAGTGGGCTAGCGGGGCCACTAGCACAGATACGCAGTATTTT
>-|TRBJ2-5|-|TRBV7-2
CASSPRGPQETQYF
TGTGCCAGCAGCCCCCGAGGGCCCCAAGAGACCCAGTACTTC
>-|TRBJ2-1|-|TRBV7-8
CASSLHPGHYNEQFF
TGTGCCAGCAGCCTTCACCCGGGACATTACAATGAGCAGTTCTTC
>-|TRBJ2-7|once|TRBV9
CASSVTSARPYEQYF
TGTGCCAGCAGCGTAACTAGTGCTCGCCCCTACGAGCAGTACTTC